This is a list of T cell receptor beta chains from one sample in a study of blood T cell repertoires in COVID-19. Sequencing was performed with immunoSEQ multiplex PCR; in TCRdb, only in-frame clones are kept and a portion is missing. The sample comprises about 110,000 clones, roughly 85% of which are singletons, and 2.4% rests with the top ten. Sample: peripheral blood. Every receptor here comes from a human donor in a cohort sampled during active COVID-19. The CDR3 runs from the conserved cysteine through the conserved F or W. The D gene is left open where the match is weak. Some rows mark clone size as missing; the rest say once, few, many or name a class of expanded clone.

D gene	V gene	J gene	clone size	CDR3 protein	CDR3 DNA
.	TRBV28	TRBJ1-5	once	CASSLEADNQPQHF	TGTGCCAGCAGTTTAGAGGCAGATAATCAGCCCCAGCATTTT
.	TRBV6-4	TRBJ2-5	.	CASGWVAQETQYF	TGTGCCAGCGGTTGGGTAGCTCAAGAGACCCAGTACTTC
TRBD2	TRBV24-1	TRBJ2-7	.	CATSDRAGQTYEQYF	TGTGCCACCAGTGATCGAGCGGGGCAGACCTACGAGCAGTACTTC
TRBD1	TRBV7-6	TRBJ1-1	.	CASSLPPGGRGTEAFF	TGTGCCAGCAGCTTACCCCCAGGGGGCAGGGGCACTGAAGCTTTCTTT
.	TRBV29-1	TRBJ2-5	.	CSVEAGWEETQYF	TGCAGCGTCGAAGCGGGTTGGGAGGAGACCCAGTACTTC
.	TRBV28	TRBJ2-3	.	CASSNPGHTDTQYF	TGTGCCAGCAGTAACCCGGGTCACACAGATACGCAGTATTTT
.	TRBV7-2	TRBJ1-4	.	CASSPGRAREKLFF	TGTGCCAGCAGCCCAGGGAGGGCCCGGGAAAAACTGTTTTTT
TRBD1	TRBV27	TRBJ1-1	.	CASSFGQGRTEAFF	TGTGCCAGCAGTTTCGGACAGGGTCGCACTGAAGCTTTCTTT
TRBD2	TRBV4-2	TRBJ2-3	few	CASSTRLAGDTDTQYF	TGTGCCAGCAGCACGCGACTAGCGGGGGACACAGATACGCAGTATTTT
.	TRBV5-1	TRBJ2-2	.	CASIPSGYTNTGELFF	TGCGCCAGCATCCCTTCGGGGTATACGAACACCGGGGAGCTGTTTTTT
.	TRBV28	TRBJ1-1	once	CASSSGGGSTEAFF	TGTGCCAGCAGTTCGGGAGGGGGTTCCACTGAAGCTTTCTTT